This T cell receptor beta chain comes out of a study of blood T cells in healthy people across ages. Study conclusions and caveats: Age advanced and TCR beta diversity per million T cells fell, roughly linearly. Whereas aged donors had fewer naive CD4+ cells, long-lived donors had more of them and higher diversity.

CDR3 length: 16 amino acids. Germline V gene lookup returns CDR1 SGHRS and CDR2 YFSETQ. J gave up 4 bases and V 4 bases, and 6 bases lay outside the gene matches. The authors ran a second PCR of roughly 6 to 11 cycles using a sample-barcoded 5' primer and a J-beta primer mix. MiXCR, run by TCRdb on the 5' RACE reads, gives a single entry per CDR3 protein. The sample lists some 790,000 distinct CDR3 sequences, less than 35% seen once, with approximately 15% in the top ten. Comment on this clonotype: As yet, its antigen is unknown.

Donors were systemically healthy Caucasian individuals from Russia aged 6 to 90 years. Per sample, at least 6 micrograms of total RNA were extracted. The chain couples TRBV5-1 to TRBJ2-2; 11 nucleotides align to TRBD1. Sequencing was performed on blood. The clonotype was recovered from an elderly woman in good health. The CDR3 nucleotides read TGCGCCAGCAGCGCTGGGACAGGGGGGATCACCGGGGAGCTGTTTTTT. Protein product: CASSAGTGGITGELFF.